One sample yielded the 26 T cell receptor beta chains listed below, sequenced in a study of CD8+CD57+ T cells in acquired aplastic anemia. TCR beta VDJ and CDR3 were profiled, and genomic DNA was the template. A single record per CDR3 protein comes from TCRdb applying MiXCR to the reads. The data show hundreds of thousands of distinct CDR3 sequences, with about two thirds seen just once and less than 4% held by the top ten. The sequenced material came from sorted CD4+, CD8+, or CD8+CD57+ T cells (not recorded which) from PBMCs. The receptors shown here come from a human donor in good health, serving as a control.

A word on this clonotype: At one boundary the junction diverges from the germline segment, which might be a read error. The rearrangement uses TRBV12-3 or TRBV12-4 and TRBJ2-7; 7 bases match TRBD1. The CDR3 runs to 11 residues. The CDR3 sequence: CASSLGQFPSW. CDR3 nucleotide sequence: TGTGCCAGCAGTTTGGGACAGTTCCCCTCTTGG.

This clonotype occurred many times. In DNA, the CDR3 is TGTGCCAGCAGTGAACAGGGTATGAACACTGAAGCTTTCTTT. The encoded protein is CASSEQGMNTEAFF. This rearrangement joins TRBV6-1 to TRBJ1-1; D is possibly TRBD1 (5 bases). The CDR3 is 14 amino acids. V lost 2 bases and J 0 bases, leaving 7 bases between the germline ends. The germline V gene encodes CDR1 MNHNS and CDR2 SASEGT.

This clonotype was seen only a few times. This chain joins TRBV15 and TRBJ1-1; the D gene is possibly TRBD1 (5 bases). Per germline, CDR1 LNHNV and CDR2 YYDKDF (reference sequence). The V and J ends lost 1 base and 1 base respectively, with 10 bases between them. This CDR3 has 15 residues. The chain's CDR3 is CATSRVGGSNTEAFF. CDR3 DNA sequence: TGTGCCACCAGCAGAGTCGGGGGTTCGAACACTGAAGCTTTCTTT.

Notes on this clonotype: This CDR3 fails to terminate in the conserved phenylalanine or tryptophan, so it likely reflects a read error. The limits of the CDR3 on the DNA are not certain, so only TCRdb's listed CDR3 is given. The chain couples TRBV2 to TRBJ2-7; the table's D call, TRBD2, has no DNA check behind it. Both ends counted, the CDR3 spans 14 residues. Germline CDR1 and CDR2: SNHLY and FYNNEI. This chain's CDR3 is CASSEMVTSGGYAY.

This clonotype was counted many times. The genes are TRBV7-2 and TRBJ1-1; D is unclear. V lost 6 bases, J lost 2 bases, and 4 bases lay in between. The V gene's germline CDR1 is SGHTA and CDR2 FQGNSA. This CDR3 has 11 amino acids. In DNA form, the CDR3 reads TGTGCCAGCAGGTTTAACACTGAAGCTTTCTTT. Translation: CASRFNTEAFF.

This clonotype was recorded many times. CDR3 DNA: TGCGCCAGCAGCTTGGGGTCAGGTTACCAAGAGACCCAGTACTTC. Its translation is CASSLGSGYQETQYF. V usage is TRBV5-1 and J usage is TRBJ2-5; the D is unclear. The CDR3 consists of 15 residues. Germline lookup yields CDR1 SGHRS and CDR2 YFSETQ. With 0 bases removed from V and 0 bases from J, the gap between germline ends came to 9 bases.

This clonotype was seen many times. This chain links TRBV20-1 with TRBJ2-3; 8 bases line up with TRBD2. V lost 3 bases, J lost 1 base, and 6 bases stayed unmatched. Germline CDR1 and CDR2: DFQATT and SNEGSKA (reference sequence). There are 15 residues in the CDR3. The CDR3 spells CSASFPRGGTDTQYF. In DNA, the CDR3 is TGCAGTGCTAGTTTTCCGCGGGGGGGCACAGATACGCAGTATTTT.

In this sample, this clonotype turned up many times. V is TRBV19 and J is TRBJ2-1, with D uncertain. The ends were cut back, 6 bases at V and 0 bases at J, with 6 bases in the middle. Germline CDR1 reads LNHDA; CDR2 reads SQIVND (reference sequence). The CDR3 sequence is 13 residues long. The CDR3 region has the DNA TGTGCCAGTAGCCCAAGCTCCTACAATGAGCAGTTCTTC. Amino acids: CASSPSSYNEQFF.

This clonotype appeared a few times. The CDR3 nucleotides are TGTGCCAGCAGCCTCGTGACAGCTGCTGGGCTTCTCTATGGCTACACCTTC. Amino acid sequence: CASSLVTAAGLLYGYTF. The rearrangement joins TRBV5-6 to TRBJ1-2; D may be TRBD1 (5 bases). Germline loops: CDR1 SGHDT, CDR2 YYEEEE. This CDR3 contains 17 residues. The V and J ends lost 4 bases and 4 bases respectively, with 23 bases between them. The complete variable domain, with remaining parts taken from reference TRBV5-6 and TRBJ1-2, reads DAGVTQSPTHLIKTRGQQVTLRCSPKSGHDTVSWYQQALGQGPQFIFQYYEEEERQRGNFPDRFSGHQFPNYSSELNVNALLLGDSALYLCASSLVTAAGLLYGYTFGSGTRLTVV.

Turning to this clonotype: Relative to the germline gene, one junction end is altered; a read error may explain this. This chain connects TRBV13 to TRBJ1-1; D not resolved. The CDR3 loop spans 14 amino acids. The germline V gene has CDR1 PRHDT and CDR2 FYEKMQ (reference sequence). The CDR3 DNA is TGTGCCAGCAGTCTGGGCCGCGGGGAAACTGGAGCTTTCTTT. This codes for CASSLGRGETGAFF.

Of note for this clonotype: One end of the junction is discordant with germline, which a read error may explain. V is TRBV11-2 and J is TRBJ2-3; D is perhaps TRBD1 (5 bases). Germline loops: CDR1 SGHAT, CDR2 FQNNGV. This CDR3 region has 15 residues. In DNA, the CDR3 is TGTGCCTGCAGCTCGCAGGGTTATGACACAGATACGCAGTATTTT. This sequence encodes CACSSQGYDTDTQYF.

The V gene is TRBV11-2, the J gene TRBJ2-6; tentatively, D is TRBD2 (5 bases). Trimming stripped 5 bases from V and 5 bases from J, with 13 bases between. The CDR3 extends over 15 amino acids. CDR1 SGHAT and CDR2 FQNNGV come from the germline V gene. CDR3 DNA: TGTGCCAGCAGCGTAGGGAGCGCTCGGGCCAACGTCCTGACTTTC. Translation: CASSVGSARANVLTF.

In regard to this clonotype: This CDR3 is missing its conserved last phenylalanine or tryptophan, likely due to a read error. It is unclear where the CDR3 begins or ends on the DNA, so no DNA is shown, and the CDR3 is as TCRdb lists it. This chain links TRBV7-8 with TRBJ1-2; the D call TRBD1 from the table was never checked on the DNA. Ends included, the CDR3 has 13 residues. Germline assignment: CDR1 SGHVS and CDR2 FQNEAQ. The CDR3 reads CASSPNRDGDYAY.

V gene TRBV10-3 combines with J gene TRBJ2-3, with D tentatively TRBD1 or TRBD2 (5 bases each). Trimming took 11 bases from V and 9 from J, leaving 27 bases between them. CDR3 length: 15 amino acids. Per germline, CDR1 ENHRY and CDR2 SYGVKD. This CDR3 is CASSPGKGTANTQYF. The CDR3 nucleotides read TGTGCCTCGAGCCCAGGGAAAGGGACGGCAAACACGCAGTATTTT.

This sequence joins TRBV7-2 and TRBJ2-5; unclear D gene. Germline CDR1 is SGHTA and CDR2 is FQGNSA. The V end was cut by 5 bases, the J end by 2 bases, with 12 bases between. CDR3 length: 14 residues. For the CDR3, the DNA is TGTGCCAGCAGCGAAACTGTCGATCAAGAGACCCAGTACTTC. This codes for CASSETVDQETQYF.

The chain is built from TRBV20-1 and TRBJ1-6, with D tentatively TRBD1 (5 bases). The CDR3 covers 15 residues. Germline assignment: CDR1 DFQATT and CDR2 SNEGSKA (reference sequence). V dropped 0 bases and J dropped 8 bases, with 14 bases sitting between them. This CDR3 is CSARDPKSGDSPLHF. Here the CDR3 DNA reads TGCAGTGCTAGAGACCCGAAGTCGGGGGATTCACCCCTCCACTTT.

For this clonotype: The junction does not match germline at one end; this may be a read error. The chain has TRBV19 and TRBJ1-2, with D hard to call. The CDR3 loop spans 12 amino acids. CDR1 and CDR2 (germline): LNHDA, SQIVND (reference sequence). This CDR3 is CASEDGNYGHTF. In nucleotides, the CDR3 is TGTGCCAGCGAGGACGGAAACTATGGCCACACCTTC.

The V and J genes are TRBV7-2 and TRBJ2-7; 7 bases map to TRBD2. Losses at the gene ends were 5 bases for V and 12 bases for J; bases not matched to a gene: 10. Germline V gives CDR1 SGHTA, CDR2 FQGNSA. The CDR3 is 12 amino acids. The CDR3 nucleotides read TGTGCCAGCAGCGACGGGAGTTGGGGGGGGTACTTC. This translates into CASSDGSWGGYF.

CDR3 sequence (DNA): TGCGCCAGCAGTGACAAGAACACTGAAGCTTTCTTT. Amino acids: CASSDKNTEAFF. J is TRBJ1-1 and V is TRBV10-2; D is unresolved. The CDR3 has 12 amino acids. Germline CDR1 WSHSY, CDR2 SAAADI. V dropped 3 bases and J dropped 1 base, with 3 bases sitting between them.

Many counts were recorded for this clonotype. The chain is built from TRBV20-1 and TRBJ1-5; D gene unclear. CDR1 is DFQATT, CDR2 SNEGSKA, per germline (reference sequence). Between the trimmed V and J ends, which lost 0 bases and 3 bases, there was a span of 12 bases. The length of the CDR3 is 15 residues. CDR3 loop: CSARDRILNNQPQHF. CDR3 in DNA: TGCAGTGCTAGAGATCGCATTCTGAACAATCAGCCCCAGCATTTT.

The CDR3 DNA sequence: TGTGCCAGCAGCTTAGTGTCGGGACAGCGTCCAACTAATGAAAAACTGTTTTTT. Translated: CASSLVSGQRPTNEKLFF. The chain is built from TRBV7-6 and TRBJ1-4; the match to TRBD1 covers 7 bases. V was clipped by 1 base and J by 0 bases; unmatched bases: 8. The CDR3 runs to 18 residues. Germline CDR1 and CDR2: SGHVS and FNYEAQ.

This clonotype was seen repeatedly, ten times or more. The rearrangement uses TRBV25-1 and TRBJ2-1; D possibly corresponds to TRBD2 (5 bases). V gave up 3 bases and J gave up 0 bases, with 15 bases separating them. CDR1 and CDR2 (germline): MGHDK, SYGVNS. CDR3 length: 17 amino acids. DNA for the CDR3: TGTGCCAGCAGTGACATGTCCGGGATACCCTCCTACAATGAGCAGTTCTTC. This gives the protein CASSDMSGIPSYNEQFF.

This rearrangement joins TRBV5-1 to TRBJ1-5; D might be TRBD1 (5 bases). Trimming pared 2 bases from V and 1 base from J, leaving 10 bases between. Germline V gene data show CDR1 as SGHRS and CDR2 as YFSETQ. The CDR3 has 15 residues. The CDR3 nucleotides read TGCGCCAGCAGCTTACTAGAGGGGAGCAATCAGCCCCAGCATTTT. Its translation is CASSLLEGSNQPQHF.

Comments on this clonotype: The junction differs from germline at one of its ends, possibly a read error. The chain carries TRBV5-1 and TRBJ1-1; TRBD1 aligns across 7 bases. CDR1 and CDR2 (germline): SGHRS, YFSETQ. The CDR3 consists of 14 residues. The DNA of the CDR3 is TGTGCCAGCAGCTCGCGACAGGGTGGTACTGAAGCTTTCTTT. As protein: CASSSRQGGTEAFF.

This chain joins TRBV19 and TRBJ2-2; D is possibly TRBD2 (6 bases). In germline, CDR1 is LNHDA, CDR2 SQIVND (reference sequence). Trimming took off 6 bases at V and 4 bases at J, with 6 bases between the two ends. CDR3 size: 12 residues. The CDR3 nucleotides are TGTGCCAGTAGGGGGGGCACCGGGGAGCTGTTTTTT. Translating it yields CASRGGTGELFF.

The J gene is TRBJ1-2, the V gene TRBV4-3; no clear D. CDR3 length: 15 amino acids. V was trimmed by 0 bases and J by 4 bases, leaving 12 bases between them. CDR1 is LGHNA, CDR2 YSLEER, per germline. This CDR3 is CASSQDLREGYGYTF. CDR3 in DNA: TGCGCCAGCAGCCAAGATCTTCGGGAGGGCTATGGCTACACCTTC.